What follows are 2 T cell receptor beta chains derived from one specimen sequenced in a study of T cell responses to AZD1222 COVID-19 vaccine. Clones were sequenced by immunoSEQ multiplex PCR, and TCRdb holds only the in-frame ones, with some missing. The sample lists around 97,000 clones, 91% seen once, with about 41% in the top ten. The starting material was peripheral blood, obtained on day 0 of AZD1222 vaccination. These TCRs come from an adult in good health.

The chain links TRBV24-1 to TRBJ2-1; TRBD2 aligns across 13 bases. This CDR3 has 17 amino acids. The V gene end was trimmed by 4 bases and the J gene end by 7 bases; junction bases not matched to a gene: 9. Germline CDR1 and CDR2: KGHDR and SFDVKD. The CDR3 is CATSELAGGPKGNEQFF. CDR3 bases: TGTGCCACCAGTGAACTAGCGGGAGGGCCCAAGGGAAATGAGCAGTTCTTC.

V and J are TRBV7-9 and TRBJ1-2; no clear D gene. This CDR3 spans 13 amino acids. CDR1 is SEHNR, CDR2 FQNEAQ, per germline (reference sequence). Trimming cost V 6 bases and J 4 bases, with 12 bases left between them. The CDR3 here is CASSSVGSYGYTF. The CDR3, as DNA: TGTGCCAGCAGTAGCGTGGGTTCCTATGGCTACACCTTC.